This T cell receptor beta chain appears in the sequencing data of a study of blood T cells in healthy people across ages. Study-wide points: The CMV status of each donor remained undetermined, and this could have confounded shifts in expanded clonotypes. A roughly linear age-dependent decrease characterized TCR beta diversity per million T cells.

Per-sample yields of isolated PBMCs were at least 6 million. A remark on this clonotype: Its target is not known.

The CDR3 is 13 residues long. Trimming left V 4 bases short and J 0 bases short, with 7 bases between. Germline V gene data show CDR1 as ENHRY and CDR2 as SYGVKD. The authors ran a second PCR of about 7 to 11 cycles using a sample-barcoded 5' primer and a J-beta primer mix. Each cDNA was tagged by a template-switch adaptor containing 12 random nucleotides. One entry per CDR3 protein results from TCRdb running MiXCR on the 5' RACE reads. Of approximately 850,000 distinct CDR3 sequences in the sample, about three fifths are singletons; the top ten hold 22%. The chain uses TRBV10-3 and TRBJ2-7; D could derive from TRBD1 or TRBD2 (5 bases each). The sample comprised blood. The sequence derives from a man aged 30 to 45 in good health. The CDR3, as DNA: TGTGCCATCAGTGGGGGGTTCTCCTACGAGCAGTACTTC. Translation gives CAISGGFSYEQYF.